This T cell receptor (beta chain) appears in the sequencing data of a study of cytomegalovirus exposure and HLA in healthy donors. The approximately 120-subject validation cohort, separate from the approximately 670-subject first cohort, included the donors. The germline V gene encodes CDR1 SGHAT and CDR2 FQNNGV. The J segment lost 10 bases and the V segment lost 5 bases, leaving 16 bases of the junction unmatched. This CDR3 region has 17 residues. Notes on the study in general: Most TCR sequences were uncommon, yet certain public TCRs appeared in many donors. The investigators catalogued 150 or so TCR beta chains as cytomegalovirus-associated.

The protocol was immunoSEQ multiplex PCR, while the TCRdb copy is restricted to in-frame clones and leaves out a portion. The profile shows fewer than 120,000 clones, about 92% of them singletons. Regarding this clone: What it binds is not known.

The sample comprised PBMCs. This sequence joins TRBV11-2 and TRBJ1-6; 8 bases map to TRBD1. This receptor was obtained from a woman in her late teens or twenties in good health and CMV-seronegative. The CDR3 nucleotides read TGTGCCAGCAGCATAAACCCTCAGGGGGCGCGGCGCTCACCCCTCCACTTT. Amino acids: CASSINPQGARRSPLHF.